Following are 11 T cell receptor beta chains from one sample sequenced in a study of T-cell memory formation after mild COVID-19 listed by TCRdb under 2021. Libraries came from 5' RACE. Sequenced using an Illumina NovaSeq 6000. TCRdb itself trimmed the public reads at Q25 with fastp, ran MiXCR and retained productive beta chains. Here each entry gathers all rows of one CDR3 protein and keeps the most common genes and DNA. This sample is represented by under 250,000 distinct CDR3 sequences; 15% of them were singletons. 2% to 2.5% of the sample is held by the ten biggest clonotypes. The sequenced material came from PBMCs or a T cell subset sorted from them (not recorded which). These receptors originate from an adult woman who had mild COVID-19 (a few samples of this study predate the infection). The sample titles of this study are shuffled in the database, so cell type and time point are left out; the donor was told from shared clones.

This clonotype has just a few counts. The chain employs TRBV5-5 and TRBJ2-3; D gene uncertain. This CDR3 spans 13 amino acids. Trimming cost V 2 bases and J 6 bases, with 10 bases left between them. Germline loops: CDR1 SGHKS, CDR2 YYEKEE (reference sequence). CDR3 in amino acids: CASSFTEYDTQYF. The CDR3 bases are TGTGCCAGCAGCTTTACAGAATACGATACGCAGTATTTT.

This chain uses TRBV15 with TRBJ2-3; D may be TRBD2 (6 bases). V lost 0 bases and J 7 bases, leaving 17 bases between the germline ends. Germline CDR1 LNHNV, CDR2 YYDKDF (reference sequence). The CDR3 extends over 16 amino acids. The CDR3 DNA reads TGTGCCACCAGCAGAGAGGGACTCCTCGCCGCACATACGCAGTATTTT. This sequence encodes CATSREGLLAAHTQYF.

The CDR3 region has the DNA TGTGCCTGGAGTGAGTGGGGAGACATCTCTGGGCAGCCCCAGCATTTT. It yields the protein CAWSEWGDISGQPQHF. V gene TRBV30 combines with J gene TRBJ1-5; D gene ambiguous. This CDR3 region has 16 residues. Per the germline V gene, CDR1 is GTSNPN and CDR2 is SVGIG (reference sequence). V dropped 1 base and J dropped 7 bases, with 20 bases sitting between them.

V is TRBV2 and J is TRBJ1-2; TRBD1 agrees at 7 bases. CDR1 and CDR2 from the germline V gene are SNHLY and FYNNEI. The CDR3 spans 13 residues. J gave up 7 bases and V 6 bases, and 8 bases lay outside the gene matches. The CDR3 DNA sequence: TGTGCCAGCAGCCCGACAGGGTCCCGTGGCTACACCTTC. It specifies CASSPTGSRGYTF.

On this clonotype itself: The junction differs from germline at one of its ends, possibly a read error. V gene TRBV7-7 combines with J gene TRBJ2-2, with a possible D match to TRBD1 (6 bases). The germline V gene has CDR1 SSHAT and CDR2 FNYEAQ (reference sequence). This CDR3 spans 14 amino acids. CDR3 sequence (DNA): TGTGCTAGCAGATCACAGGGAGCCACCGGGGAGCTGTTTTTT. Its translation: CASRSQGATGELFF.

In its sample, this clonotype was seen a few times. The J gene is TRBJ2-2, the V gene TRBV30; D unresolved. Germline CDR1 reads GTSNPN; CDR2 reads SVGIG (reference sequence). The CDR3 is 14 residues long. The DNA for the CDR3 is TGTGCTCGCCCCGCTAAATCGAACACCGGGGAGCTGTTTTTT. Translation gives CARPAKSNTGELFF.

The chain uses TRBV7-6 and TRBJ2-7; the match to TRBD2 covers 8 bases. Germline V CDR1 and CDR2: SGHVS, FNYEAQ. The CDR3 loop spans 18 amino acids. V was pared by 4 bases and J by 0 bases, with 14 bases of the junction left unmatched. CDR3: CASSYRDVPAGASYEQYF. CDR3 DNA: TGTGCCAGCAGCTACCGGGACGTGCCAGCGGGAGCCTCCTACGAGCAGTACTTC.

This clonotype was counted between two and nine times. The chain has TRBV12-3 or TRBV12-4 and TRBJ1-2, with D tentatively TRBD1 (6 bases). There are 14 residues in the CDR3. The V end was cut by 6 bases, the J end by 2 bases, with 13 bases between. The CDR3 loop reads CASRKGQINYGYTF. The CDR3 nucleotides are TGTGCCAGCAGAAAAGGACAGATAAACTATGGCTACACCTTC.

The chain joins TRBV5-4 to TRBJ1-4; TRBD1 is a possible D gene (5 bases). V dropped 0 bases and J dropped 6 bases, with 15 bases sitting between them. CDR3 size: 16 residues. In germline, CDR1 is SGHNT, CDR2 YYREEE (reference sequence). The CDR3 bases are TGTGCCAGCAGCTTGGCCGGGACGGAGGTGGATGAAAAACTGTTTTTT. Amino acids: CASSLAGTEVDEKLFF.

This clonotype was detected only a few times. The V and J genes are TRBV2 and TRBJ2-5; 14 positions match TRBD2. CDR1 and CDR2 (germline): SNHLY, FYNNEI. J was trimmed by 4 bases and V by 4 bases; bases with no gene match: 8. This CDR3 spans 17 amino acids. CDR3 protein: CASSVARLAGGPETQYF. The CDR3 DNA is TGTGCCAGCAGTGTGGCTCGACTAGCGGGGGGGCCAGAGACCCAGTACTTC.

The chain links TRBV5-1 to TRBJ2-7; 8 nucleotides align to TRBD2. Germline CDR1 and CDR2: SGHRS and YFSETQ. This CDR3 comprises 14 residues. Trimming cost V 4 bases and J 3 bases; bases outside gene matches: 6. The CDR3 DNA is TGCGCCAGCAGCAGGGGACTAGAAGTCTACGAGCAGTACTTC. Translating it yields CASSRGLEVYEQYF.